These 2 T cell receptor beta chains were all obtained from the same sample, sequenced in a study of T cell responses to AZD1222 COVID-19 vaccine. Method: immunoSEQ multiplex PCR; TCRdb's copy keeps in-frame clones and lacks some. The profile shows about 110,000 clones, 85% to 90% of them singletons. The material sequenced was peripheral blood, taken on day 0 of AZD1222 vaccination. These receptor sequences come from an adult in good health.

The chain couples TRBV2 to TRBJ1-5, with D maybe TRBD1 (5 bases). Germline-derived CDR1 and CDR2 are SNHLY and FYNNEI. The CDR3 contains 14 residues. V lost 4 bases and J lost 9, with 16 bases in between. CDR3 loop: CASSGGRDGRPQHF. CDR3 coding DNA: TGTGCCAGCAGTGGCGGCAGGGATGGAAGGCCCCAGCATTTT.

The chain couples TRBV28 to TRBJ1-1; no firm D call. Germline CDR1 reads MDHEN; CDR2 reads SYDVKM. V lost 7 bases and J 5 bases, leaving 11 bases between the germline ends. The CDR3 contains 12 residues. The CDR3, as DNA: TGTGCCAGCACCGGGTGGGGTACTGAAGCTTTCTTT. Protein product: CASTGWGTEAFF.